This T cell receptor (beta chain) originates from a study of cytomegalovirus exposure and HLA in healthy donors. As to this clone: Its cognate antigen is unknown.

J was trimmed by 3 bases and V by 5 bases; bases with no gene match: 7. Germline V gene data show CDR1 as SGHNT and CDR2 as YYREEE (reference sequence). This CDR3 has 15 amino acids. Study-level results: A subsequent analysis found that TCR clusters from the first cohort also tended to co-occur in the roughly 120 validation repertoires, with 90% to 95% of cluster scores above 0. Confirmation in vitro established that a few CMV-associated chains were specific for CMV antigens. Altogether, about 160 TCR beta chains were recorded as cytomegalovirus-associated.

Using immunoSEQ multiplex PCR, the repertoire was profiled, and TCRdb retains in-frame clones only, with some absent. The sample includes 150,000 to 170,000 clones, approximately 86% seen only once; the top ten take about 20%. The donors were part of the validation cohort, which consisted of under 150 subjects and was separate from the first cohort of roughly 620 subjects. This TCR derives from a man younger than 35 in good health and CMV-seropositive. The sequencing sample was made of PBMCs. J is TRBJ2-2 and V is TRBV5-4, with TRBD1 matching 7 bases. The DNA for the CDR3 is TGTGCCAGCAGGCCACAGGGGCCAGACACCGGGGAGCTGTTTTTT. It specifies CASRPQGPDTGELFF.